This T cell receptor (beta chain) was identified in a study of shared clonotypes between healthy human individuals. A word on this clone: The antigen remains unidentified.

The CDR3 is made up of 14 amino acids. Trimming pared 8 bases from V and 9 bases from J, leaving 20 bases between. CDR1 is MNHEY and CDR2 is SMNVEV in the germline V gene (reference sequence). Whole-study findings and limits: Rarefaction indicated that sorted-subset sequencing remained incomplete although depth was large.

This was a deep-level run. TCRdb's table, derived via immunoSEQ multiplex PCR, lists solely in-frame clones and lacks some. Here the sample spans 2.3 million or so clones, roughly 93% being singletons. The sequenced sample was naive CD4+ T cells from PBMCs. Documented subset: CD45RA+ positively selected. The V call is TRBV27, the J call TRBJ1-5, with D perhaps TRBD1 (6 bases). The clonotype was recovered from a man between 18 and 35 years old in good health. Some clones in this sample may be carry-over from other donors' samples. The DNA for the CDR3 is TGTGCCAGCTCAACAGGGTGGTATTTGGGGCCCCAGCATTTT. This translates into CASSTGWYLGPQHF.